The 31 T cell receptor beta chains below all came from one sample that was sequenced in a study of lymphopenia after photon versus proton radiotherapy. Measured with immunoSEQ multiplex PCR; TCRdb has only the in-frame clones, and not every one. Here the sample spans around 35,000 clones, roughly 84% being singletons. The sequencing here drew on peripheral blood, taken from a patient treated with photon-based radiotherapy. These receptors all stem from a man aged 45 to 65 with gastric cancer.

The chain employs TRBV5-1 and TRBJ2-1, with D possibly TRBD2 on 5 matching bases. Looked up from germline, CDR1 is SGHRS and CDR2 is YFSETQ. V lost 0 bases and J 8 bases, leaving 12 bases between the germline ends. The CDR3 is 14 residues long. The CDR3 DNA sequence: TGCGCCAGCAGCTTGGATACTAGTATCTATGAGCAGTTCTTC. Encoded protein: CASSLDTSIYEQFF.

The genes are TRBV30 and TRBJ1-1, with D unclear. The germline V and J ends were trimmed by 3 bases and 0 bases, with 11 bases remaining between them. The CDR3 covers 14 residues. The germline gives CDR1 GTSNPN, CDR2 SVGIG (reference sequence). The CDR3 sequence is CAWSGLLMNTEAFF. The DNA of the CDR3 is TGTGCCTGGAGCGGGCTACTTATGAACACTGAAGCTTTCTTT.

The chain has TRBV25-1 and TRBJ2-3; D is unclear. This CDR3 contains 12 residues. Trimming pared 7 bases from V and 3 bases from J, leaving 8 bases between. Germline assignment: CDR1 MGHDK and CDR2 SYGVNS. CDR3 nucleotides: TGTGCCAGCAATGGGCGAACAGATACGCAGTATTTT. Amino acid sequence: CASNGRTDTQYF.

The chain joins TRBV15 to TRBJ2-3; D possibly uses TRBD1 or TRBD2 (5 bases each). This CDR3 region has 13 residues. Germline V gene lookup returns CDR1 LNHNV and CDR2 YYDKDF (reference sequence). The V gene lost 3 bases and the J gene lost 4 bases, with 8 bases spanning the gap. CDR3 nucleotide sequence: TGTGCCACCAGCAGGGTGGGGGCAGATACGCAGTATTTT. Its protein product is CATSRVGADTQYF.

The chain employs TRBV5-5 and TRBJ2-4; D gene unclear. The CDR3 spans 15 residues. Germline loops: CDR1 SGHKS, CDR2 YYEKEE (reference sequence). V lost 0 bases to trimming and J lost 0 bases, with 7 bases between them. The CDR3 spells CASSLDVIAKNIQYF. CDR3 sequence (DNA): TGTGCCAGCAGCTTGGACGTCATAGCCAAAAACATTCAGTACTTC.

This clone has only a few counts. V and J are TRBV12-5 and TRBJ1-4; 7 bases map to TRBD1. V gave up 1 base and J gave up 2 bases; unmatched junction bases: 4. Germline CDR1 is LGHNT and CDR2 is FRNRAP. This CDR3 comprises 16 residues. The chain's CDR3 is CASGLAQTGTNEKLFF. DNA for the CDR3: TGTGCTAGTGGTTTGGCTCAGACAGGGACTAATGAAAAACTGTTTTTT.

This chain uses TRBV5-4 with TRBJ2-5; 9 bases are shared with TRBD1. J was trimmed by 3 bases and V by 4 bases; bases with no gene match: 4. Per germline, CDR1 SGHNT and CDR2 YYREEE (reference sequence). This CDR3 spans 14 amino acids. The CDR3 sequence is CASSKRTGEETQYF. The CDR3 nucleotides are TGTGCCAGCAGCAAAAGGACAGGGGAAGAGACCCAGTACTTC. Together with reference TRBV5-4 and TRBJ2-5, the CDR3 gives the full variable domain: ETGVTQSPTHLIKTRGQQVTLRCSSQSGHNTVSWYQQALGQGPQFIFQYYREEENGRGNFPPRFSGLQFPNYSSELNVNALELDDSALYLCASSKRTGEETQYFGPGTRLLVL.

The CDR3 bases are TGTGCCAGCAGTGAAGCGGAGGGGACACTAGCCAAAAACATTCAGTACTTC. It is translated as CASSEAEGTLAKNIQYF. The V call is TRBV6-1, the J call TRBJ2-4; D may match TRBD1 or TRBD2 (6 bases each). The germline V and J ends were trimmed by 0 bases and 0 bases, with 12 bases remaining between them. This CDR3 region has 17 residues. Germline V gene sequence: CDR1 MNHNS, CDR2 SASEGT.

CDR3 protein: CASSQVNLVSVDEQFF. For the CDR3, the DNA is TGCGCCAGCAGCCAAGTCAACCTAGTTAGTGTCGATGAGCAGTTCTTC. The V gene is TRBV4-1, the J gene TRBJ2-1; D unresolved. Germline V lookup: CDR1 MGHRA, CDR2 YSYEKL. This CDR3 has 16 residues. Trimming stripped 1 base from V and 8 bases from J, with 18 bases between.

J is TRBJ1-2 and V is TRBV19, with D possibly being TRBD1 (5 bases). V was shortened by 5 bases and J by 0 bases, with 16 bases between the two germline ends. Germline assignment: CDR1 LNHDA and CDR2 SQIVND (reference sequence). CDR3 length: 16 amino acids. The CDR3 sequence is CASSRWREGPNYGYTF. The CDR3 nucleotides are TGTGCCAGTAGTCGGTGGCGGGAGGGACCTAACTATGGCTACACCTTC. Full variable domain (missing parts from reference TRBV19 and TRBJ1-2): DGGITQSPKYLFRKEGQNVTLSCEQNLNHDAMYWYRQDPGQGLRLIYYSQIVNDFQKGDIAEGYSVSREKKESFPLTVTSAQKNPTAFYLCASSRWREGPNYGYTFGSGTRLTVV.

The CDR3: CASSLYGGYNEQFF. CDR3 bases: TGTGCCAGCAGCTTATACGGAGGCTACAATGAGCAGTTCTTC. The chain links TRBV11-3 to TRBJ2-1, with D possibly TRBD2 on 5 matching bases. CDR3 size: 14 residues. With 2 bases removed from V and 3 bases from J, the gap between germline ends came to 8 bases. Germline lookup yields CDR1 SGHNT and CDR2 YENEEA.

The chain uses TRBV27 and TRBJ2-1; no clear D gene. Trimming removed 2 bases at V and 2 bases at J, with 7 bases between. CDR1 is MNHEY, CDR2 SMNVEV, per germline (reference sequence). This CDR3 spans 14 amino acids. The CDR3 protein is CASSLTDTYNEQFF. The CDR3 bases are TGTGCCAGCAGTTTAACCGACACCTACAATGAGCAGTTCTTC.

This chain joins TRBV30 and TRBJ1-2; 8 bases are shared with TRBD1. CDR3 length: 14 amino acids. CDR1 is GTSNPN, CDR2 SVGIG, per germline (reference sequence). With V trimmed by 1 base and J by 5 bases, 6 bases remained unmatched. In DNA, the CDR3 is TGTGCCTGGAGTGGACAGGGGATCTCGTATGGCTACACCTTC. Its translation is CAWSGQGISYGYTF. The complete variable domain, with remaining parts taken from reference TRBV30 and TRBJ1-2, reads SQTIHQWPATLVQPVGSPLSLECTVEGTSNPNLYWYRQAAGRGLQLLFYSVGIGQISSEVPQNLSASRPQDRQFILSSKKLLLSDSGFYLCAWSGQGISYGYTFGSGTRLTVV.

This chain joins TRBV7-9 and TRBJ2-7, with 13 bases fitting TRBD2. CDR3 length: 15 residues. After removal of 3 bases from V and 6 bases from J, the junction contained 5 bases not matched to a gene. CDR1 and CDR2 (germline): SEHNR, FQNEAQ (reference sequence). In DNA, the CDR3 is TGTGCCAGCAGCTTTGGGACTAGCGGGGTCGTCGAGCAGTACTTC. It is translated as CASSFGTSGVVEQYF.

This clone was seen a few times. This rearrangement joins TRBV5-4 to TRBJ1-1; 9 bases line up with TRBD1. CDR3 size: 15 residues. V lost 4 bases and J lost 3; bases outside the gene matches: 7. Germline loops: CDR1 SGHNT, CDR2 YYREEE (reference sequence). The chain's CDR3 is CASSLMTGGDTEAFF. The CDR3 nucleotides are TGTGCCAGCAGCCTAATGACAGGGGGTGACACTGAAGCTTTCTTT.

In this sample, this clone turned up a few times. V usage is TRBV7-2 and J usage is TRBJ2-7; 13 bases are shared with TRBD2. The germline V gene has CDR1 SGHTA and CDR2 FQGNSA. The CDR3 runs to 14 residues. V shed 5 bases, J shed 5 bases, and the junction held 3 bases outside the gene matches. The CDR3 DNA follows: TGTGCCAGCAGCCGACTAGCGGGAGGCGACGAGCAGTACTTC. This encodes CASSRLAGGDEQYF.

The chain joins TRBV4-3 to TRBJ2-2; 9 positions match TRBD1. There are 16 residues in the CDR3. Germline trimming cut 3 bases from V and 4 bases from J; bases unmatched to any gene: 6. Germline lookup yields CDR1 LGHNA and CDR2 YSLEER. This chain's CDR3 is CASSHGTGLSTGELFF. The CDR3 DNA reads TGCGCCAGCAGCCACGGGACAGGGTTGAGCACCGGGGAGCTGTTTTTT.

The CDR3 bases are TGTGCCAGCAGTTTACTGCAGGGACCAAATTCACCCCTCCACTTT. Encoded protein: CASSLLQGPNSPLHF. The chain combines TRBV28 with TRBJ1-6; D possibly corresponds to TRBD1 (5 bases). This CDR3 region has 15 residues. The V end was cut by 2 bases, the J end by 7 bases, with 12 bases between. The germline gives CDR1 MDHEN, CDR2 SYDVKM. Filled out from reference TRBV28 and TRBJ1-6, the complete variable domain reads DVKVTQSSRYLVKRTGEKVFLECVQDMDHENMFWYRQDPGLGLRLIYFSYDVKMKEKGDIPEGYSVSREKKERFSLILESASTNQTSMYLCASSLLQGPNSPLHFGNGTRLTVT.

This clone was picked up one time. This rearrangement joins TRBV10-3 to TRBJ1-3; D is unresolved. The germline CDR1 and CDR2 sequences are ENHRY and SYGVKD. V lost 9 bases to trimming and J lost 4 bases, with 7 bases between them. The CDR3 spans 11 residues. CDR3 coding DNA: TGTGCCATAGAAAAGGGAAACACCATATATTTT. It codes for CAIEKGNTIYF.

The V call is TRBV14, the J call TRBJ2-2, with TRBD2 as a possible D gene (5 bases). The CDR3 length is 14 residues. The V end was cut by 2 bases, the J end by 8 bases, with 12 bases between. Looked up from germline, CDR1 is SGHDN and CDR2 is FVKESK. The CDR3 DNA reads TGTGCCAGCAGCCAAAGGACGGGGAAAGGGGAGCTGTTTTTT. Amino acid sequence: CASSQRTGKGELFF. The full variable domain, rest sourced from reference TRBV14 and TRBJ2-2, is EAGVTQFPSHSVIEKGQTVTLRCDPISGHDNLYWYRRVMGKEIKFLLHFVKESKQDESGMPNNRFLAERTGGTYSTLKVQPAELEDSGVYFCASSQRTGKGELFFGEGSRLTVL.

The chain links TRBV4-1 to TRBJ2-5, with D unclear. Germline loops: CDR1 MGHRA, CDR2 YSYEKL. The CDR3 runs 21 residues. V was clipped by 1 base and J by 4 bases, with 31 bases between them. CDR3 DNA sequence: TGCGCCAGCAGCCAAGCACCTGTTGTCGCGTTCGTCACGCCGAATACAGAGACCCAGTACTTC. Translation gives CASSQAPVVAFVTPNTETQYF.

The rearrangement joins TRBV5-1 to TRBJ2-6, with unresolved D. Germline assignment: CDR1 SGHRS and CDR2 YFSETQ. Trimming removed 0 bases at V and 2 bases at J, with 6 bases between. The CDR3 is made up of 15 amino acids. The CDR3 protein is CASSLDVAGANVLTF. The CDR3 region has the DNA TGCGCCAGCAGCTTGGATGTGGCTGGGGCCAACGTCCTGACTTTC. The variable domain in full, with the rest retrieved from reference TRBV5-1 and TRBJ2-6, is KAGVTQTPRYLIKTRGQQVTLSCSPISGHRSVSWYQQTPGQGLQFLFEYFSETQRNKGNFPGRFSGRQFSNSRSEMNVSTLELGDSALYLCASSLDVAGANVLTFGAGSRLTVL.

There are a few counts of this clone. The chain employs TRBV9 and TRBJ2-7, with TRBD2 matching 8 bases. Germline V gives CDR1 SGDLS, CDR2 YYNGEE. Germline trimming cut 4 bases from V and 3 bases from J; bases unmatched to any gene: 6. The CDR3 has 14 amino acids. CDR3 DNA sequence: TGTGCCAGCAGCCCGGGACTAGGAGGCTACGAGCAGTACTTC. Its protein product is CASSPGLGGYEQYF. Using reference TRBV9 and TRBJ2-7 for the parts outside the CDR3, the full variable domain is DSGVTQTPKHLITATGQRVTLRCSPRSGDLSVYWYQQSLDQGLQFLIQYYNGEERAKGNILERFSAQQFPDLHSELNLSSLELGDSALYFCASSPGLGGYEQYFGPGTRLTVT.

This chain links TRBV4-3 with TRBJ1-4; 7 nucleotides align to TRBD1. The V and J ends lost 4 bases and 3 bases, in that order; junction bases with no gene match: 17. Germline loops: CDR1 LGHNA, CDR2 YSLEER. The CDR3 length is 19 residues. The CDR3 nucleotides are TGCGCCAGCAGCCTGAGGGTGGACCCCAAGGGGGCATCTAATGAAAAACTGTTTTTT. Protein sequence: CASSLRVDPKGASNEKLFF.

The chain employs TRBV4-1 and TRBJ2-5, with 9 nucleotides matching TRBD1. CDR1 is MGHRA, CDR2 YSYEKL, per germline. The CDR3 extends over 15 amino acids. V was pared by 1 base and J by 3 bases, with 3 bases of the junction left unmatched. The CDR3 reads CASSQVRTGEETQYF. The CDR3, as DNA: TGCGCCAGCAGCCAAGTAAGGACAGGGGAAGAGACCCAGTACTTC.

CDR3 nucleotide sequence: TGTGCCAGCAGCTCGTCTGGCCCTGAAGCTTTCTTT. Its translation is CASSSSGPEAFF. This rearrangement joins TRBV7-9 to TRBJ1-1, with no clear D. CDR3 length: 12 residues. V shed 4 bases and J shed 6 bases, with 9 bases lying between them. The germline V gene encodes CDR1 SEHNR and CDR2 FQNEAQ (reference sequence).

The rearrangement links TRBV10-3 to TRBJ1-5, with 8 bases identical to TRBD1. Germline CDR1 and CDR2: ENHRY and SYGVKD. The CDR3 is made up of 14 amino acids. The junction had 1 base not matched to a gene; V was cut back by 6 bases and J by 0 bases. CDR3 loop: CAISDRGSNQPQHF. CDR3 sequence (DNA): TGTGCCATCAGCGACAGGGGTAGCAATCAGCCCCAGCATTTT.

This sequence joins TRBV5-1 and TRBJ1-1; 8 bases align to TRBD1. The germline V gene encodes CDR1 SGHRS and CDR2 YFSETQ. Trimming removed 3 bases from V and 4 bases from J; junction bases left unmatched: 5. The CDR3 spans 14 residues. The CDR3 protein is CASSWGDRGTEAFF. The CDR3 bases are TGCGCCAGCAGCTGGGGCGACAGGGGCACTGAAGCTTTCTTT.

The chain has TRBV4-2 and TRBJ2-3, with TRBD2 identical over 9 bases. V gave up 2 bases and J gave up 6 bases; unmatched junction bases: 18. The CDR3 sequence is 19 residues long. The germline gives CDR1 LGHNA, CDR2 YNFKEQ. CDR3 sequence (DNA): TGTGCCAGCAGCCAACAGGCCAGGATTCTAGCGGGAATATTGGATACGCAGTATTTT. Translating it yields CASSQQARILAGILDTQYF.

This rearrangement joins TRBV7-3 to TRBJ2-7; 9 nucleotides line up with TRBD2. V dropped 2 bases and J dropped 6; count of bases not matched to a gene: 8. The CDR3 runs 15 residues. Germline V gene data show CDR1 as SGHTA and CDR2 as FQGTGA. The CDR3 is CASSLEASGIGEQYF. For the CDR3, the DNA is TGTGCCAGCAGCTTAGAAGCTAGCGGGATCGGCGAGCAGTACTTC.

The rearrangement links TRBV30 to TRBJ2-7; D might be TRBD1 (5 bases). The CDR3 is 12 residues long. V lost 1 base and J lost 1, with 5 bases in between. Germline CDR1 is GTSNPN and CDR2 is SVGIG (reference sequence). The CDR3, as DNA: TGTGCCTGGAGTGGACAGTCCTACGAGCAGTACTTC. It translates to CAWSGQSYEQYF.